Shown below are 14 T cell receptor beta chains from a single sample sequenced in a study of radiotherapy plus CTLA-4 blockade in lung cancer. Data came from immunoSEQ multiplex PCR; TCRdb stores just in-frame clones and leaves some out. The sample lists about 43,000 clones; 60% to 70% were seen once. The sequencing here drew on peripheral blood, taken from a patient treated with radiotherapy plus ipilimumab. All receptors come from a human donor with non-small cell lung cancer who had a partial response to radiotherapy plus ipilimumab.

This clone is a singleton in its sample. The chain combines TRBV6-1 with TRBJ2-5, with D uncertain. Deletions cut 6 bases from V and 7 bases from J, with 15 bases between. The CDR3 contains 13 residues. Looked up from germline, CDR1 is MNHNS and CDR2 is SASEGT. CDR3 nucleotides: TGTGCCAGCAGCCTGTCGCCTGTTAGGACCCAGTACTTC. This translates into CASSLSPVRTQYF.

The chain couples TRBV7-2 to TRBJ1-5; weak D call: TRBD1 (6 bases). The CDR3 runs 16 residues. The V end lost 5 bases, the J end lost 2 bases, and 16 bases lay between the germline ends. CDR1 SGHTA and CDR2 FQGNSA come from the germline V gene. CDR3 DNA: TGTGCCAGCAGCCCGCTGGGGGGGCGGGGCAATCAGCCCCAGCATTTT. Translated, it gives CASSPLGGRGNQPQHF.

This clone was recorded at least ten times. CDR3 amino acids: CAISERQGNYGYTF. The CDR3 coding sequence is TGTGCCATCAGTGAGAGACAGGGAAACTATGGCTACACCTTC. J is TRBJ1-2 and V is TRBV10-3; the match to TRBD1 covers 7 bases. The CDR3 is 14 residues long. The junction had 2 bases not matched to a gene; V was cut back by 2 bases and J by 2 bases. The germline V gene has CDR1 ENHRY and CDR2 SYGVKD.

This clone appeared a few times. This chain uses TRBV27 with TRBJ2-7, with D possibly TRBD1 on 7 matching bases. Per the germline V gene, CDR1 is MNHEY and CDR2 is SMNVEV (reference sequence). This CDR3 is built from 14 residues. V shed 2 bases and J shed 5 bases, with 13 bases lying between them. The CDR3 reads CASSLQGGLHEQYF. The CDR3 DNA sequence: TGTGCCAGCAGTTTACAGGGGGGCCTACACGAGCAGTACTTC.

This clone was seen once. The V and J genes are TRBV2 and TRBJ1-1; TRBD1 is a possible D gene (6 bases). V dropped 5 bases and J dropped 0 bases, with 13 bases sitting between them. The CDR3 spans 15 residues. CDR1 and CDR2 from the germline V gene are SNHLY and FYNNEI. The CDR3 sequence is CASSTTGSMNTEAFF. The CDR3 DNA reads as TGTGCCAGCAGTACTACAGGGTCCATGAACACTGAAGCTTTCTTT.

This clone came up once. The CDR3 protein is CASSLYRTGGIETQYF. The CDR3 nucleotides are TGTGCCAGCAGTTTATATCGAACAGGGGGAATAGAGACCCAGTACTTC. The chain carries TRBV27 and TRBJ2-5; 8 bases line up with TRBD1. Germline assignment: CDR1 MNHEY and CDR2 SMNVEV (reference sequence). The V segment lost 1 base and the J segment 4 bases; nucleotides outside the gene matches: 8. This CDR3 is built from 16 residues.

The chain combines TRBV27 with TRBJ1-1, with D possibly being TRBD1 (5 bases). The germline V gene has CDR1 MNHEY and CDR2 SMNVEV (reference sequence). The V end lost 8 bases, the J end lost 4 bases, and 14 bases lay between the germline ends. The CDR3 length is 13 residues. The CDR3 sequence is CASRVGGGTEAFF. Written as DNA, the CDR3 is TGTGCCAGCCGAGTGGGCGGGGGCACTGAAGCTTTCTTT.

This chain connects TRBV7-9 to TRBJ2-2; 8 nucleotides match TRBD2. The length of the CDR3 is 16 residues. Losses at the gene ends were 3 bases for V and 2 bases for J; bases not matched to a gene: 5. Germline assignment: CDR1 SEHNR and CDR2 FQNEAQ (reference sequence). The CDR3 sequence: CASSFAGGPNTGELFF. Here the CDR3 DNA reads TGTGCCAGCAGCTTCGCGGGGGGCCCTAACACCGGGGAGCTGTTTTTT.

CDR3 protein: CASTQRETQYF. Here the CDR3 DNA reads TGTGCCAGCACCCAGAGGGAGACCCAGTACTTC. The chain uses TRBV2 and TRBJ2-5, with unresolved D. V lost 7 bases and J 5 bases, leaving 8 bases between the germline ends. This CDR3 region has 11 residues. Per germline, CDR1 SNHLY and CDR2 FYNNEI.

The chain combines TRBV6-1 with TRBJ2-3; 9 bases are shared with TRBD2. Trimming at V came to 7 bases and at J to 5 bases, leaving 10 bases not matched to a gene. This CDR3 region has 15 residues. The germline CDR1 and CDR2 sequences are MNHNS and SASEGT. The CDR3 spells CASKARGGAGDTQYF. CDR3 in DNA: TGTGCCAGCAAAGCTCGCGGGGGGGCCGGAGATACGCAGTATTTT.

This chain connects TRBV5-4 to TRBJ1-4; TRBD1 aligns across 8 bases. CDR3 length: 15 residues. V was clipped by 4 bases and J by 7 bases; unmatched bases: 9. Per germline, CDR1 SGHNT and CDR2 YYREEE (reference sequence). The CDR3 nucleotides read TGTGCCAGCAGCGAGACACAGGGGGTGACTGAAAAACTGTTTTTT. As protein: CASSETQGVTEKLFF.

This clone was observed a handful of times. J is TRBJ2-1 and V is TRBV7-6; 10 bases match TRBD1. Germline V gene lookup returns CDR1 SGHVS and CDR2 FNYEAQ. Losses at the gene ends were 0 bases for V and 7 bases for J; bases not matched to a gene: 0. The CDR3 runs to 14 residues. DNA for the CDR3: TGTGCCAGCAGCTTAGCGGGACAGGGGAATGAGCAGTTCTTC. Amino acid sequence: CASSLAGQGNEQFF.

The genes are TRBV9 and TRBJ2-7; perhaps TRBD2 as D (5 bases). The CDR3 is 14 residues long. V was clipped by 4 bases and J by 6 bases, with 17 bases between them. Germline CDR1 and CDR2: SGDLS and YYNGEE. CDR3 bases: TGTGCCAGCAGCTTCTGGACCGACCGGGGCGAGCAGTACTTC. It encodes CASSFWTDRGEQYF.

V usage is TRBV11-2 and J usage is TRBJ1-2, with D unresolved. V lost 4 bases and J 4 bases, leaving 13 bases between the germline ends. This CDR3 region has 14 residues. Germline CDR1 SGHAT, CDR2 FQNNGV. The CDR3 sequence: CASSSPRYRYGYTF. In nucleotides, the CDR3 is TGTGCCAGCAGCTCCCCCCGGTACCGCTATGGCTACACCTTC.